A single sample is the source of the 18 T cell receptor beta chains below, sequenced in a study of neurological immune-mediated disorders (dated by TCRdb to between 2019 and 2020). Libraries were constructed by 5' RACE. The sequencer was an Illumina HiSeq 2500. The public reads were quality trimmed at Q25 with fastp and then assembled into clones with MiXCR by TCRdb, keeping productive beta chains. Rows matching on CDR3 protein sequence are summarized as one entry with the most common DNA and genes. The sample yields some 65,000 distinct CDR3 sequences; around 5.5% were counted once. In total, the top ten clones hold 2.8% of the sample. What was sequenced was PBMCs. Receptor source: a woman aged 25 to 39 with multiple sclerosis.

The rearrangement joins TRBV7-2 to TRBJ1-1, with no clear D. CDR1 and CDR2 from the germline V gene are SGHTA and FQGNSA. The CDR3 contains 14 residues. V lost 5 bases and J lost 1, with 11 bases in between. CDR3 region: CASSPTGWNTEAFF. The CDR3 DNA is TGTGCCAGCAGCCCAACGGGTTGGAACACTGAAGCTTTCTTT.

J is TRBJ2-5 and V is TRBV7-2; no definite D call. The CDR3 covers 13 residues. Deletions cut 2 bases from V and 7 bases from J, with 11 bases between. Germline V CDR1 and CDR2: SGHTA, FQGNSA. CDR3 sequence reads: CASSLSDARTQYF. The DNA for the CDR3 is TGTGCCAGCAGCTTATCGGATGCCAGGACCCAGTACTTC.

This chain connects TRBV6-5 to TRBJ1-2; D possibly corresponds to TRBD1 (5 bases). Trimming left V 2 bases short and J 5 bases short, with 9 bases between. The CDR3 runs to 13 residues. Germline CDR1 reads MNHEY; CDR2 reads SVGAGI. For the CDR3, the DNA is TGTGCCAGCAGTTACAGGGACGGGTATGGCTACACCTTC. Its translation: CASSYRDGYGYTF.

This clonotype was detected many times. The CDR3 here is CATSTDPSGGDTQYF. The CDR3 DNA is TGTGCCACCAGCACCGACCCTTCCGGGGGAGATACGCAGTATTTT. This chain joins TRBV15 and TRBJ2-3, with D possibly being TRBD2 (6 bases). Germline CDR1 is LNHNV and CDR2 is YYDKDF (reference sequence). The germline V and J ends were trimmed by 4 bases and 5 bases, with 16 bases remaining between them. This CDR3 region has 15 residues.

This clonotype was picked up many times. The J gene is TRBJ1-4, the V gene TRBV5-1; no clear D. Germline values: CDR1 SGHRS, CDR2 YFSETQ. The CDR3 has 14 residues. Trimming took off 0 bases at V and 5 bases at J, with 8 bases between the two ends. The CDR3 protein is CASSLEQQNEKLFF. The CDR3 DNA reads as TGCGCCAGCAGCTTGGAGCAGCAAAATGAAAAACTGTTTTTT.

In its sample, this clonotype was seen many times. The chain combines TRBV20-1 with TRBJ1-2, with TRBD1 as a possible D gene (6 bases). This CDR3 is built from 16 residues. Germline V CDR1 and CDR2: DFQATT, SNEGSKA (reference sequence). V was trimmed by 8 bases and J by 0 bases, leaving 22 bases between them. The CDR3: CSPVSVGARANYGYTF. The DNA of the CDR3 is TGCAGTCCCGTTTCGGTGGGGGCCCGAGCTAACTATGGCTACACCTTC.

This clonotype came up many times. The chain carries TRBV20-1 and TRBJ2-2; tentative D call: TRBD1 (5 bases). CDR3 length: 16 residues. V dropped 0 bases and J dropped 1 base, with 12 bases sitting between them. Germline assignment: CDR1 DFQATT and CDR2 SNEGSKA (reference sequence). In DNA form, the CDR3 reads TGCAGTGCTAGAGATCCCGGAACAGGGAACACCGGGGAGCTGTTTTTT. Translating gives CSARDPGTGNTGELFF.

In this sample, this clonotype turned up many times. The chain couples TRBV9 to TRBJ2-7; 12 bases agree with TRBD1. J lost 5 bases, V lost 4 bases, and 7 bases had no gene match. Germline-derived CDR1 and CDR2 are SGDLS and YYNGEE. The CDR3 has 15 amino acids. CDR3 bases: TGTGCCAGCAGCCCCTGGGGGACAGGGGGCGACGAGCAGTACTTC. Its translation: CASSPWGTGGDEQYF.

This clonotype was counted between two and nine times. A read error may be the cause here, since a much bigger clone is one base away. This chain connects TRBV28 to TRBJ2-4, with TRBD2 as a possible D gene (6 bases). CDR3 length: 11 residues. The V gene's germline CDR1 is MDHEN and CDR2 SYDVKM. Written as DNA, the CDR3 is TGTGCAGGAGGGTACAAAAAAATTCAGTACTTC. This translates into CAGGYKKIQYF.

In this sample, this clonotype turned up many times. The rearrangement joins TRBV5-1 to TRBJ2-5, with 12 positions matching TRBD2. The germline V gene has CDR1 SGHRS and CDR2 YFSETQ. This CDR3 comprises 15 residues. Germline trimming cut 5 bases from V and 4 bases from J; bases unmatched to any gene: 6. CDR3: CASRSTSGGLETQYF. CDR3 DNA: TGCGCCAGCAGATCGACTAGCGGGGGCCTAGAGACCCAGTACTTC. The variable domain in full, completed from reference TRBV5-1 and TRBJ2-5, reads KAGVTQTPRYLIKTRGQQVTLSCSPISGHRSVSWYQQTPGQGLQFLFEYFSETQRNKGNFPGRFSGRQFSNSRSEMNVSTLELGDSALYLCASRSTSGGLETQYFGPGTRLLVL.

This clonotype has a count of ten or more. As DNA, the CDR3 is TGTGCCAGCAGCTTTTCTAACTATGGCTACACCTTC. Encoded protein: CASSFSNYGYTF. The chain employs TRBV7-2 and TRBJ1-2; D not certain. The CDR3 extends over 12 amino acids. V lost 3 bases and J lost 0, with 2 bases in between. Per germline, CDR1 SGHTA and CDR2 FQGNSA.

This clonotype was detected many times. This chain links TRBV6-6 with TRBJ2-7; 7 bases align to TRBD2. J gave up 1 base and V 6 bases, and 6 bases lay outside the gene matches. This CDR3 is 14 amino acids long. Germline values: CDR1 MNHNY, CDR2 SVGAGI (reference sequence). CDR3 region: CASSPGLQSYEQYF. CDR3 nucleotide sequence: TGTGCCAGCAGCCCGGGACTACAGTCCTACGAGCAGTACTTC.

This clonotype was recorded at least ten times. The junction and the germline gene differ at one end; a read error may be behind it. This chain uses TRBV7-6 with TRBJ1-6, with D possibly matching TRBD1 (6 bases). The CDR3 sequence is 14 residues long. Germline V CDR1 and CDR2: SGHVS, FNYEAQ. The CDR3 protein is CASSPTDSNSPLNF. The CDR3 coding sequence is TGTGCCAGCAGCCCAACGGACAGTAATTCACCCCTCAACTTT.

This clonotype showed up just a few times. The chain combines TRBV5-1 with TRBJ2-1, with 7 positions matching TRBD2. The CDR3 runs 13 residues. Per the germline V gene, CDR1 is SGHRS and CDR2 is YFSETQ. Trimming at V came to 3 bases and at J to 10 bases, leaving 7 bases not matched to a gene. The CDR3 loop is CASSSRGGGEQFF. The CDR3 coding sequence is TGCGCCAGCAGCTCCCGGGGCGGGGGAGAGCAGTTCTTC.

Points on this clonotype: Just one base apart from a much larger clone, this may be a read error. The CDR3 sequence is CASSSGTWSQPQNF. In DNA, the CDR3 is TGTGCCAGCAGTTCGGGGACATGGAGTCAGCCCCAGAATTTT. J is TRBJ1-5 and V is TRBV12-3 or TRBV12-4; possibly TRBD1 for D (6 bases). The CDR3 spans 14 residues.

This clonotype was detected a few times. This chain uses TRBV20-1 with TRBJ2-3, with 11 bases fitting TRBD2. After removal of 5 bases from V and 4 bases from J, the junction contained 2 bases not matched to a gene. Germline CDR1 is DFQATT and CDR2 is SNEGSKA (reference sequence). The length of the CDR3 is 13 residues. CDR3 region: CSARLAGPDTQYF. The CDR3 DNA reads as TGCAGTGCTCGACTAGCGGGGCCAGATACGCAGTATTTT.

There are a few counts of this clonotype. CDR3 region: CASSARTGTNSPLHF. The CDR3 DNA follows: TGTGCCAGCAGCGCTCGGACAGGAACCAATTCACCCCTCCACTTT. The chain is built from TRBV9 and TRBJ1-6; 7 nucleotides agree with TRBD1. CDR1 and CDR2 from the germline V gene are SGDLS and YYNGEE. The CDR3 covers 15 residues. V lost 3 bases, J lost 7 bases, and 7 bases stayed unmatched.

This clonotype has a count of ten or more. The genes are TRBV19 and TRBJ1-2, with D perhaps TRBD1 (5 bases). Germline V gene data show CDR1 as LNHDA and CDR2 as SQIVND (reference sequence). V dropped 3 bases and J dropped 7 bases, with 12 bases sitting between them. The CDR3 runs 13 residues. The CDR3 DNA reads as TGTGCCAGTAGTATTGCTGGGGCGACTGGCTACACCTTC. This codes for CASSIAGATGYTF.